This TCR beta chain was sequenced in a study of shared clonotypes between healthy human individuals. Assay: immunoSEQ multiplex PCR; the TCRdb copy retains only in-frame clones and omits some. The data hold approximately 720,000 clones, with 60% to 80% observed a single time. There are 15 residues in the CDR3. The V segment lost 2 bases and the J segment 3 bases; nucleotides outside the gene matches: 0. Per the germline V gene, CDR1 is KGHSH and CDR2 is LQKENI. The TCR sequence derives from a woman in her twenties or thirties in good health. The gene calls are TRBV18 and TRBJ2-3; 12 nucleotides align to TRBD2. Sequencing was performed on memory CD4+ T cells sorted from blood. Subset described: CD45RA-negative fraction. Written as DNA, the CDR3 is TGTGCCAGCTCACCAGGACTAGCGGGAACAGATACGCAGTATTTT. Translating it yields CASSPGLAGTDTQYF.